This T cell receptor beta chain is drawn from a study of blood T cell repertoires in COVID-19. Study at large: Acute-phase and convalescent COVID-19 samples originated in the United States, Italy and Spain. Sample material is recorded as cDNA or gDNA derived from T cells, B-cell-depleted T cells, or PBMCs.

Original processing methods: How many nucleated cells were present was estimated from reference gene primer amplification. The repertoire was sequenced with immunoSEQ multiplex PCR; TCRdb's copy has only in-frame clones and lacks some. V and J calls and clone size follow that table, whereas D and trimming were derived from the DNA. The sample gives under 200,000 clones, approximately 84% of which show up once; approximately 12% is in the top ten. Germline V gene sequence: CDR1 LNHDA, CDR2 SQIVND (reference sequence). Deletions cut 10 bases from V and 5 bases from J, with 14 bases between. The CDR3 length is 12 residues. Clinical history as reported by participants underpinned cohort assignment.

This TCR was recovered from a man in his fifties or sixties who had recovered from COVID-19. The material sequenced was PBMCs or T cells enriched from blood (not recorded which). The V call is TRBV19, the J call TRBJ1-2, with unresolved D. As DNA, the CDR3 is TGTGCCACCCGGGTACCGGGATATGGCTACACCTTC. Protein: CATRVPGYGYTF.